What follows are 12 T cell receptor beta chains derived from one specimen sequenced in a study of blood T cell repertoires in COVID-19 (dated by TCRdb to the early 2020s). Library construction relied on the immunoSEQ multiplex PCR assay. TCRdb holds this immuneACCESS table with in-frame rearrangements only. Some clones are missing; in checked studies, unresolved V genes explain under half, and the rest has no known cause. In this sample the table shows about 130,000 clones, around 83% of which occur a single time. Of the sample, roughly 18% is held by the ten largest clones. The sequencing sample was made of PBMCs or T cells enriched from blood (not recorded which). The receptors shown here come from a young man who had recovered from COVID-19.

This sequence joins TRBV5-1 and TRBJ1-2; 8 positions match TRBD1. V trimming: 2 bases; J trimming: 4 bases; junction bases outside the gene matches: 13. Germline values: CDR1 SGHRS, CDR2 YFSETQ. The length of the CDR3 is 17 residues. DNA for the CDR3: TGCGCCAGCAGCTTACTTCCTGGACAGGGTGGAGTCTATGGCTACACCTTC. This translates into CASSLLPGQGGVYGYTF. The variable domain in full, with the rest retrieved from reference TRBV5-1 and TRBJ1-2, is KAGVTQTPRYLIKTRGQQVTLSCSPISGHRSVSWYQQTPGQGLQFLFEYFSETQRNKGNFPGRFSGRQFSNSRSEMNVSTLELGDSALYLCASSLLPGQGGVYGYTFGSGTRLTVV.

The chain links TRBV19 to TRBJ2-3, with unresolved D. CDR1 and CDR2 (germline): LNHDA, SQIVND (reference sequence). Trimming removed 2 bases at V and 0 bases at J, with 9 bases between. This CDR3 spans 15 amino acids. In DNA, the CDR3 is TGTGCCAGTAGTATAAAGCAGGCTAGCACAGATACGCAGTATTTT. Encoded protein: CASSIKQASTDTQYF.

This chain joins TRBV15 and TRBJ2-3; TRBD2 is a possible D gene (5 bases). Per germline, CDR1 LNHNV and CDR2 YYDKDF (reference sequence). This CDR3 region has 19 residues. V lost 1 base to trimming and J lost 3 bases, with 23 bases between them. DNA of the CDR3: TGTGCCACCAGCAGAGTACGGACTCGGTTCGGAGGTTGGACAGATACGCAGTATTTT. Translated: CATSRVRTRFGGWTDTQYF.

The J gene is TRBJ2-2, the V gene TRBV24-1; 7 bases align to TRBD1. The CDR3 totals 15 residues. Per germline, CDR1 KGHDR and CDR2 SFDVKD. V trimming: 4 bases; J trimming: 5 bases; junction bases outside the gene matches: 6. The CDR3 loop is CATSDTRDSTGELFF. In DNA, the CDR3 is TGTGCCACCAGTGACACCCGGGACAGTACCGGGGAGCTGTTTTTT.

This CDR3 reads CASSVGVDSYGYTF. In DNA, the CDR3 is TGTGCCAGCAGCGTAGGTGTGGACAGCTATGGCTACACCTTC. The V call is TRBV9, the J call TRBJ1-2; D is possibly TRBD1 (6 bases). This CDR3 comprises 14 residues. CDR1 SGDLS and CDR2 YYNGEE come from the germline V gene. Trimming left V 0 bases short and J 4 bases short, with 10 bases between.

This clone came up once. The gene calls are TRBV7-9 and TRBJ2-1, with 8 bases lining up with TRBD2. Germline V gives CDR1 SEHNR, CDR2 FQNEAQ (reference sequence). The CDR3 totals 14 residues. V gave up 3 bases and J gave up 7 bases; unmatched junction bases: 5. The CDR3 region is CASSFDSGINEQFF. DNA for the CDR3: TGTGCCAGCAGCTTCGATAGCGGGATTAATGAGCAGTTCTTC.

The chain uses TRBV5-8 and TRBJ2-7; D may be TRBD1 (6 bases). The CDR3 length is 13 residues. The V end lost 4 bases, the J end lost 6 bases, and 14 bases lay between the germline ends. The germline V gene encodes CDR1 SGHTS and CDR2 YDEGEE. The CDR3 bases are TGTGCCAGCAGCCAAAAACAGGGCCGCGAGCAGTACGTC. Its protein is CASSQKQGREQYV.

The CDR3 DNA follows: TGCAGCGTTGAAGGACTTGAAGCTTTCTTT. It yields the protein CSVEGLEAFF. J is TRBJ1-1 and V is TRBV29-1; D call uncertain. This CDR3 contains 10 residues. CDR1 is SQVTM, CDR2 ANQGSEA, per germline. Trimming removed 1 base at V and 7 bases at J, with 4 bases between.

The DNA of the CDR3 is TGCAGCGTTCGGGGACAGGAGAACACTGAAGCTTTCTTT. As protein: CSVRGQENTEAFF. J is TRBJ1-1 and V is TRBV29-1; 8 nucleotides line up with TRBD1. V trimming: 5 bases; J trimming: 1 base; junction bases outside the gene matches: 3. Germline V gene sequence: CDR1 SQVTM, CDR2 ANQGSEA. The length of the CDR3 is 13 residues.

This chain connects TRBV7-3 to TRBJ2-1; D uncertain. Deletions cut 3 bases from V and 3 bases from J, with 18 bases between. The germline gives CDR1 SGHTA, CDR2 FQGTGA. There are 17 residues in the CDR3. The CDR3 region is CASSFSTSGALYNEQFF. The CDR3 DNA follows: TGTGCCAGCAGCTTTTCGACCAGTGGAGCCCTCTACAATGAGCAGTTCTTC.

The chain recombines TRBV27 with TRBJ1-2, with TRBD1 identical over 7 bases. CDR1 and CDR2 from the germline V gene are MNHEY and SMNVEV (reference sequence). Losses at the gene ends were 1 base for V and 5 bases for J; bases not matched to a gene: 10. The CDR3 contains 16 residues. This CDR3 is CASSLLSEGGGYGYTF. The CDR3 coding sequence is TGTGCCAGCAGTTTATTGAGTGAAGGGGGCGGATATGGCTACACCTTC.

The V gene is TRBV28, the J gene TRBJ1-2; the D gene is possibly TRBD1 (6 bases). The CDR3 has 14 amino acids. Between the trimmed V and J ends, which lost 8 bases and 7 bases, there was a span of 20 bases. The germline V gene has CDR1 MDHEN and CDR2 SYDVKM. The CDR3 region is CASFHREGAGGYTF. The CDR3 DNA follows: TGTGCCAGCTTCCACAGGGAGGGCGCTGGTGGCTACACCTTC.